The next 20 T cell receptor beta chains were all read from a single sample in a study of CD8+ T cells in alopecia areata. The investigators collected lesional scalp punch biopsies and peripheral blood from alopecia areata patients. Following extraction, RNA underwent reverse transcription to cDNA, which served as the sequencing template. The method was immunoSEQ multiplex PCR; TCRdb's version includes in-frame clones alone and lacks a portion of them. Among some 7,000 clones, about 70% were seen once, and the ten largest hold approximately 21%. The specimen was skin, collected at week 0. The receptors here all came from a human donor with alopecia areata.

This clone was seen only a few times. CDR3 nucleotides: TGTGCCAGCAGCCACGATGACAGGGTATCGGACACTGAAGCTTTCTTT. It specifies CASSHDDRVSDTEAFF. The chain uses TRBV11-2 and TRBJ1-1, with 7 bases fitting TRBD1. The CDR3 runs to 16 residues. Germline loops: CDR1 SGHAT, CDR2 FQNNGV. V lost 5 bases and J lost 3; bases outside the gene matches: 12.

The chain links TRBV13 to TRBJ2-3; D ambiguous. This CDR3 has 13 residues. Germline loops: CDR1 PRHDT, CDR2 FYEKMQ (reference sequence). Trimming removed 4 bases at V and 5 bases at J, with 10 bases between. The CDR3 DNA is TGTGCCAGCAGCTCCCGGCTTATAGATACGCAGTATTTT. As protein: CASSSRLIDTQYF.

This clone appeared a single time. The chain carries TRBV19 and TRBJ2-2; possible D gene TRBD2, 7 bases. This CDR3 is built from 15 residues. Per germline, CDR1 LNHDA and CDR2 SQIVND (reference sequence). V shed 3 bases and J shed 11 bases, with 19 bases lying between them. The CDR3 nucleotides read TGTGCCAGTAGTATGGGGGGGCGCCAGGTCGGAGAGCTGTTTTTT. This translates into CASSMGGRQVGELFF.

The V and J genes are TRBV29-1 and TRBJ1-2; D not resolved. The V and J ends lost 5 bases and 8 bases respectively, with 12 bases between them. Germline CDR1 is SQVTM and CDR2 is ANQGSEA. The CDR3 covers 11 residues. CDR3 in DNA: TGCAGCGTTCACACTACACAGGGCTACACCTTC. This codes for CSVHTTQGYTF.

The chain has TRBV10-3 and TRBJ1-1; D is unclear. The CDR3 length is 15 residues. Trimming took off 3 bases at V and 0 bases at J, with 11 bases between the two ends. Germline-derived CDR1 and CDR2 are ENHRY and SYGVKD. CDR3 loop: CAISDRRGVNTEAFF. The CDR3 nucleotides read TGTGCCATCAGTGACCGGCGAGGTGTGAACACTGAAGCTTTCTTT.

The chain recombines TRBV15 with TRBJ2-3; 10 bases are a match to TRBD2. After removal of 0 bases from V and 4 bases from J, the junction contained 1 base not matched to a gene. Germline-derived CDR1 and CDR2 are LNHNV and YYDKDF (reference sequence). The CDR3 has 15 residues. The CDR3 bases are TGTGCCACCAGCAGAGAAGCGGGGGGGCCAGATACGCAGTATTTT. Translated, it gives CATSREAGGPDTQYF.

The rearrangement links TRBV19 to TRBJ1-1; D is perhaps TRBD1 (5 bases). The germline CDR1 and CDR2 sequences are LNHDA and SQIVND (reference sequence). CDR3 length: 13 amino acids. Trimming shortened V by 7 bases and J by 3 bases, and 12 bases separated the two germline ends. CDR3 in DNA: TGTGCCAGTACTGGGGGTTGGTACACTGAAGCTTTCTTT. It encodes CASTGGWYTEAFF. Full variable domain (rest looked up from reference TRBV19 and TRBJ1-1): DGGITQSPKYLFRKEGQNVTLSCEQNLNHDAMYWYRQDPGQGLRLIYYSQIVNDFQKGDIAEGYSVSREKKESFPLTVTSAQKNPTAFYLCASTGGWYTEAFFGQGTRLTVV.

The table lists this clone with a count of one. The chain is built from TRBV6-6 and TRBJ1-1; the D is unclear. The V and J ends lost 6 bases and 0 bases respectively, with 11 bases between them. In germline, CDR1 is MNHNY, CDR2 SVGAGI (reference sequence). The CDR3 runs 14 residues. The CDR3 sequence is CASSSVVLNTEAFF. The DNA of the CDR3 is TGTGCCAGCAGCTCCGTGGTCCTGAACACTGAAGCTTTCTTT.

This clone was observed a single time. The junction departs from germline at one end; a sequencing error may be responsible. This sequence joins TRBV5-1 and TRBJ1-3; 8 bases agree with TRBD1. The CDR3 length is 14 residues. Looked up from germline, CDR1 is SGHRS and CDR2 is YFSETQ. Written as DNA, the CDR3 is TGCGCCAGCAGCCTGACAGGGGACCAGAACACCTTATATTTT. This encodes CASSLTGDQNTLYF.

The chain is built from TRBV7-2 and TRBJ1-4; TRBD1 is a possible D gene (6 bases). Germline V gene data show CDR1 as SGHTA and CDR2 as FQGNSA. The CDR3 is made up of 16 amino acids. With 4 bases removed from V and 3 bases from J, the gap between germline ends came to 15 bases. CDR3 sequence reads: CASSSPGGRSNEKLFF. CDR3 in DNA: TGTGCCAGCAGCTCCCCCGGGGGGCGATCTAATGAAAAACTGTTTTTT.

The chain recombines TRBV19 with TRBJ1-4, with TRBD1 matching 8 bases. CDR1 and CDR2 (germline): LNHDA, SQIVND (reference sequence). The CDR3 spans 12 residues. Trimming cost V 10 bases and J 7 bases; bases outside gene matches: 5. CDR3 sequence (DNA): TGTGCCACCGCGGGACAGGTTGAAAAACTGTTTTTT. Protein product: CATAGQVEKLFF.

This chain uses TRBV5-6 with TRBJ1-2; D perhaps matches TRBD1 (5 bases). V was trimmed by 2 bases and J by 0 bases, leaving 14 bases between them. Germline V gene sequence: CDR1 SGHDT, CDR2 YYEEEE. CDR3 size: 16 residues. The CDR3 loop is CASSLSWDGTNYGYTF. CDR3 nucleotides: TGTGCCAGCAGCTTAAGCTGGGACGGAACTAACTATGGCTACACCTTC.

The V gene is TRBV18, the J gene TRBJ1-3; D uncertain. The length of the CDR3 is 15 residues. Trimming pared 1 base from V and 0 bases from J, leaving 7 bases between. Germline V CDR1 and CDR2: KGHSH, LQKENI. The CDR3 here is CASSPQGCSGNTIYF. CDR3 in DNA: TGTGCCAGCTCACCACAGGGCTGCTCTGGAAACACCATATATTTT.

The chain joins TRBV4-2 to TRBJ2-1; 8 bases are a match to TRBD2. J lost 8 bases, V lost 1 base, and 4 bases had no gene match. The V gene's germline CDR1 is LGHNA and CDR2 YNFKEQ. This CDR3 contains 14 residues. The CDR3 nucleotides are TGTGCCAGCAGCCAAGCGGGGGGGCAGGATGAGCAGTTCTTC. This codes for CASSQAGGQDEQFF.

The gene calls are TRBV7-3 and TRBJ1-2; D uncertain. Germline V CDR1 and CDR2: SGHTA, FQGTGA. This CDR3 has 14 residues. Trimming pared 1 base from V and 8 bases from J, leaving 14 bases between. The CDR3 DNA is TGTGCCAGCAGCTTAATGGGCAGGACGGGCGGCTACACCTTC. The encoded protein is CASSLMGRTGGYTF.

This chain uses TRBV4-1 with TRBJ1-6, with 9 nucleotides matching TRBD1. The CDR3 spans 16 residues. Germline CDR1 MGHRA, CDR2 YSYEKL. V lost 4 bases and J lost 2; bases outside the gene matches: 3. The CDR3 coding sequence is TGCGCCAGCAGCCGCGGGGACAGGGCCTATAATTCACCCCTCCACTTT. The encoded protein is CASSRGDRAYNSPLHF.

The DNA of the CDR3 is TGTGCCAGCAGCGTTTCGCACCAAGGGTACGAGCAGTACTTC. Translated, it gives CASSVSHQGYEQYF. The rearrangement joins TRBV9 to TRBJ2-7; D is unclear. The CDR3 covers 14 residues. Germline CDR1 SGDLS, CDR2 YYNGEE. V was pared by 2 bases and J by 4 bases, with 13 bases between.

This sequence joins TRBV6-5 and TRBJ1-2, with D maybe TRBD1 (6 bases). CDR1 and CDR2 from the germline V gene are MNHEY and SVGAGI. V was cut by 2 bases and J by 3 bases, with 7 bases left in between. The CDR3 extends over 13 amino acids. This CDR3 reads CASSYGGYYGYTF. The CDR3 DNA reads TGTGCCAGCAGTTACGGGGGCTACTATGGCTACACCTTC.

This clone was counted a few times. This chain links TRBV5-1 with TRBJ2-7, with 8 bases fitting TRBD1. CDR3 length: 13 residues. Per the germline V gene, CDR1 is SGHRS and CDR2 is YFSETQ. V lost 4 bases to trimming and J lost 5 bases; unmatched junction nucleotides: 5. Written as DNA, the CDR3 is TGCGCCAGCAGCCCCGAGACAGGGGACGAGCAGTACTTC. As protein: CASSPETGDEQYF.

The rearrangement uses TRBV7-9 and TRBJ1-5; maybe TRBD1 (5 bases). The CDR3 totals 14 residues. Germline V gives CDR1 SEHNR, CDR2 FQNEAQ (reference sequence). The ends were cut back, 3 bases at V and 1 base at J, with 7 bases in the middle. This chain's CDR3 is CASSFRDSNQPQHF. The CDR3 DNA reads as TGTGCCAGCAGCTTCCGGGACAGCAATCAGCCCCAGCATTTT.